This T cell receptor beta chain was documented in a study of shared clonotypes between healthy human individuals. This clone was seen repeatedly, ten times or more. Libraries were prepared by immunoSEQ multiplex PCR; TCRdb keeps only in-frame clonotypes and omits some of them. The sample shows about 1 million clones, approximately 76% of them seen only once. This CDR3 contains 14 residues. Trimming took 5 bases from V and 4 from J; bases not matched to a gene: 7. Germline CDR1 is MNHEY and CDR2 is SMNVEV (reference sequence). The sample taken for sequencing was memory CD4+ T cells sorted from blood. This sample's subset: CD45RA-negative fraction. The chain carries TRBV27 and TRBJ1-2; 7 bases line up with TRBD1. This TCR came from a man aged 18 to 30 in good health. CDR3 protein: CASSPRQGLYGYTF. The CDR3 bases are TGTGCCAGCAGTCCCCGACAGGGACTCTATGGCTACACCTTC.